This T cell receptor beta chain was identified in a study of T cells in Graves' hyperthyroidism and ophthalmopathy. The sample holds many counts of this clonotype. Amplification of TCR beta CDR3 regions was performed using RNA transcripts as template. HTBI primers were used for first-round RT-PCR of the TCR CDR3. TCRdb analysed the multiplex PCR reads with MiXCR anew, one entry per CDR3 protein. The sample has about 520,000 distinct CDR3 sequences; less than 25% are singletons. CDR1 is SGHAT and CDR2 is FQNNGV in the germline V gene. The CDR3 totals 17 residues. V was cut by 1 base and J by 4 bases, with 19 bases left in between.

The J gene is TRBJ2-5, the V gene TRBV11-2; D uncertain. This TCR was sampled from a man younger than 30 with Graves' hyperthyroidism. Sequencing was performed on blood. The CDR3 DNA is TGTGCCAGCAGCTTAGGTGCAGGTCGGACCACCGGAGAGACCCAGTACTTC. This sequence encodes CASSLGAGRTTGETQYF.